The 14 T cell receptor beta chains below come from one sample, sequenced in a study of blood T cell repertoires in COVID-19. Profiling relied on immunoSEQ multiplex PCR, and the TCRdb table lists in-frame clones only, not all of them. Among a few hundred thousand clones listed, approximately 89% were seen once. Sequencing was performed on peripheral blood. These receptors all come from a woman aged 40 to 55 who had recovered from COVID-19.

The chain has TRBV7-2 and TRBJ2-7, with a possible D match to TRBD1 (5 bases). CDR3 length: 13 residues. V dropped 0 bases and J dropped 3 bases, with 6 bases sitting between them. The germline CDR1 and CDR2 sequences are SGHTA and FQGNSA. The CDR3, as DNA: TGTGCCAGCAGCTTAGCTGACAGCTACGAGCAGTACGTC. This encodes CASSLADSYEQYV.

This chain connects TRBV5-4 to TRBJ2-5; a weak D match, TRBD1 (5 bases). Between the trimmed V and J ends, which lost 0 bases and 5 bases, there was a span of 14 bases. Germline CDR1 reads SGHNT; CDR2 reads YYREEE (reference sequence). The CDR3 contains 15 residues. The CDR3 sequence is CASSLAKGAKETQYF. For the CDR3, the DNA is TGTGCCAGCAGCTTGGCCAAAGGGGCGAAGGAGACCCAGTACTTC.

This clone was found a few times. V gene TRBV20-1 combines with J gene TRBJ2-5, with TRBD2 as a possible D gene (5 bases). From germline, CDR1 is DFQATT and CDR2 SNEGSKA (reference sequence). V dropped 8 bases and J dropped 4 bases, with 11 bases sitting between them. The CDR3 is 11 residues long. This chain's CDR3 is CSKTRGETQYF. The CDR3 region has the DNA TGCAGTAAAACCCGGGGAGAGACCCAGTACTTC.

The gene calls are TRBV5-5 and TRBJ2-7, with 7 nucleotides matching TRBD2. CDR1 and CDR2 (germline): SGHKS, YYEKEE (reference sequence). The CDR3 runs to 14 residues. J lost 5 bases, V lost 2 bases, and 7 bases had no gene match. The CDR3 DNA reads as TGTGCCAGCAGCTTAGGGGAGGGTCGGAACGAGCAGTACTTC. It is translated as CASSLGEGRNEQYF.

In this sample, this clone turned up a few times. The rearrangement uses TRBV4-3 and TRBJ1-4; TRBD1 matches at 7 bases. J gave up 4 bases and V 3 bases, and 5 bases lay outside the gene matches. This CDR3 contains 15 residues. In germline, CDR1 is LGHNA, CDR2 YSLEER. CDR3 loop: CASSQETGFNEKLFF. In DNA form, the CDR3 reads TGCGCCAGCAGCCAGGAGACAGGGTTTAATGAAAAACTGTTTTTT.

This sequence joins TRBV2 and TRBJ2-7, with 9 bases aligning to TRBD1. The germline V gene has CDR1 SNHLY and CDR2 FYNNEI. The junction had 8 bases not matched to a gene; V was cut back by 9 bases and J by 5 bases. The CDR3 has 13 residues. The CDR3 is CARARGQGHEQYF. The CDR3 bases are TGTGCCAGGGCAAGGGGACAGGGTCACGAGCAGTACTTC.

The V gene is TRBV23-1, the J gene TRBJ2-2; 11 bases fit TRBD2. TRBV23-1 is designated an ORF whose function remains uncertain. With 4 bases clipped from V and 6 bases from J, the junction kept 7 bases outside the gene matches. The CDR3 is 16 amino acids. The CDR3 sequence is CASSPRTSGRAGELFF. As DNA, the CDR3 is TGCGCCAGCAGTCCCCGGACTAGCGGGCGGGCCGGGGAGCTGTTTTTT.

J is TRBJ1-2 and V is TRBV19; 8 nucleotides match TRBD1. Germline CDR1 is LNHDA and CDR2 is SQIVND (reference sequence). Unmatched junction bases numbered 4, after V lost 2 bases and J lost 8 bases. The CDR3 has 13 residues. CDR3 sequence: CASSINRGKGYTF. The CDR3 coding sequence is TGTGCCAGTAGTATAAACAGGGGGAAAGGCTACACCTTC.

The gene calls are TRBV15 and TRBJ2-2; perhaps TRBD1 as D (5 bases). The germline CDR1 and CDR2 sequences are LNHNV and YYDKDF (reference sequence). V was trimmed by 1 base and J by 5 bases, leaving 17 bases between them. This CDR3 has 17 amino acids. CDR3 nucleotide sequence: TGTGCCACCAGCAGAGTCGTCGGCAGGGTAGGAACCGGGGAGCTGTTTTTT. Protein product: CATSRVVGRVGTGELFF.

The rearrangement uses TRBV6-5 and TRBJ2-5; D is ambiguous. CDR3 length: 13 residues. CDR1 is MNHEY, CDR2 SVGAGI, per germline. Trimming took 2 bases from V and 1 from J, leaving 5 bases between them. CDR3 in DNA: TGTGCCAGCAGTTACGAGAGCCAAGAGACCCAGTACTTC. Translated, it gives CASSYESQETQYF.

The chain is built from TRBV27 and TRBJ1-1; 7 bases align to TRBD1. CDR1 and CDR2 (germline): MNHEY, SMNVEV (reference sequence). This CDR3 has 13 amino acids. The V gene end was trimmed by 6 bases and the J gene end by 3 bases; junction bases not matched to a gene: 4. The CDR3 loop reads CASRSTGDTEAFF. The CDR3 DNA is TGTGCCAGCAGGTCCACAGGGGACACTGAAGCTTTCTTT.

The rearrangement joins TRBV19 to TRBJ1-4; D uncertain. Germline CDR1 is LNHDA and CDR2 is SQIVND (reference sequence). The CDR3 contains 14 residues. The germline V and J ends were trimmed by 5 bases and 7 bases, with 14 bases remaining between them. CDR3 sequence reads: CASSQGGLGEKLFF. The CDR3 region has the DNA TGTGCCAGTAGTCAAGGTGGGCTGGGTGAAAAACTGTTTTTT.

The V gene is TRBV5-4, the J gene TRBJ2-3, with 8 nucleotides matching TRBD2. Germline V CDR1 and CDR2: SGHNT, YYREEE (reference sequence). This CDR3 is built from 14 residues. J gave up 6 bases and V 3 bases, and 6 bases lay outside the gene matches. Written as DNA, the CDR3 is TGTGCCAGCAGCTCCGGGGGGGCCGGGGATACGCAGTATTTT. Residues: CASSSGGAGDTQYF. The full variable domain, in which reference TRBV5-4 and TRBJ2-3 provide the parts outside the CDR3, is ETGVTQSPTHLIKTRGQQVTLRCSSQSGHNTVSWYQQALGQGPQFIFQYYREEENGRGNFPPRFSGLQFPNYSSELNVNALELDDSALYLCASSSGGAGDTQYFGPGTRLTVL.

The chain uses TRBV6-4 and TRBJ2-3, with D possibly matching TRBD2 (6 bases). The CDR3 covers 16 residues. The V end lost 0 bases, the J end lost 5 bases, and 15 bases lay between the germline ends. Per germline, CDR1 MRHNA and CDR2 SNTAGT. CDR3 protein: CASSDSRGEWVDTQYF. CDR3 bases: TGTGCCAGCAGTGACTCGCGCGGGGAGTGGGTAGATACGCAGTATTTT.